This T cell receptor (beta chain) came from a study of blood T cell repertoires in COVID-19. The repertoire was sequenced with immunoSEQ multiplex PCR; TCRdb's copy has only in-frame clones and lacks some. This table holds some 190,000 clones, around 82% found once. CDR1 and CDR2 (germline): LGHDT, YNNKEL (reference sequence). V dropped 5 bases and J dropped 5; count of bases not matched to a gene: 6. The CDR3 runs 15 residues. This TCR came from a man of 80 years or more with COVID-19, enrolled during active disease. The chain employs TRBV3-1 (or the pseudogene TRBV3-2) and TRBJ2-1; 10 nucleotides match TRBD2. The specimen sequenced was peripheral blood. The DNA for the CDR3 is TGTGCCAGCAGCTGGACTAGCGGAAGAAACAATGAGCAGTTCTTC. This translates into CASSWTSGRNNEQFF.